This entry lists 15 T cell receptor beta chains sequenced from one sample in a study of regulatory T cells in long-lasting Graves disease. Through Arm-PCR of CDR3 regions and iRepertoire HTBI primers, TCR beta libraries were built. TCRdb reprocessed the multiplex PCR reads via MiXCR and lists one record per CDR3 protein. In the table there are approximately 350,000 distinct CDR3 sequences, less than 30% of which are singletons. Time point given: persistent/refractory GD, antithyroid drugs over 5 years with positive TRAb. The TCR library was made from RNA that had been extracted from PBMCs in TRIzol. The sequencing used peripheral blood mononuclear cells (PBMCs), collected when the disease was refractory, from a patient treated with antithyroid drugs. The receptors here all came from a woman in her 40s with Graves disease.

The V gene is TRBV19, the J gene TRBJ1-1; D is ambiguous. Germline assignment: CDR1 LNHDA and CDR2 SQIVND (reference sequence). V was clipped by 3 bases and J by 3 bases, with 14 bases between them. This CDR3 is 15 amino acids long. In DNA form, the CDR3 reads TGTGCCAGTAGTATTTCGGTGGCCAGAGACACTGAAGCTTTCTTT. Protein product: CASSISVARDTEAFF. Variable domain in full (rest from reference TRBV19 and TRBJ1-1): DGGITQSPKYLFRKEGQNVTLSCEQNLNHDAMYWYRQDPGQGLRLIYYSQIVNDFQKGDIAEGYSVSREKKESFPLTVTSAQKNPTAFYLCASSISVARDTEAFFGQGTRLTVV.

Details on this clonotype: A far larger clone differs by one base, so this is likely a read error. The chain employs TRBV7-2 and TRBJ2-1, with TRBD1 matching 7 bases. Losses at the gene ends were 6 bases for V and 10 bases for J; bases not matched to a gene: 9. The germline V gene encodes CDR1 SGHTA and CDR2 FQGNSA. This CDR3 region has 13 residues. The CDR3: CASSLQGFGEQFF. The CDR3 DNA reads TGTGCCAGCAGTTTACAGGGGTTTGGCGAGCAGTTCTTC.

This clonotype was counted many times. V usage is TRBV12-3 or TRBV12-4 and J usage is TRBJ1-5, with 9 positions matching TRBD1. The CDR3 totals 15 residues. The junction had 3 bases not matched to a gene; V was cut back by 4 bases and J by 2 bases. CDR3 sequence: CASSSRTGGNQPQHF. The CDR3 nucleotides read TGTGCCAGCAGTTCCCGGACAGGGGGCAATCAGCCCCAGCATTTT.

V gene TRBV25-1 combines with J gene TRBJ2-7; 12 nucleotides agree with TRBD2. This CDR3 region has 16 residues. CDR1 is MGHDK and CDR2 is SYGVNS in the germline V gene. The ends lost 7 bases at V and 1 base at J; junction bases unmatched: 8. CDR3 residues: CASTGLAGSESYEQYF. CDR3 nucleotide sequence: TGTGCCAGCACGGGACTAGCGGGTTCGGAATCCTACGAGCAGTACTTC.

This clonotype was detected only a few times. This chain connects TRBV6-5 to TRBJ2-1; 11 nucleotides match TRBD2. The CDR3 is 17 amino acids. Trimming at V came to 1 base and at J to 6 bases, leaving 8 bases not matched to a gene. Germline CDR1 and CDR2: MNHEY and SVGAGI. DNA of the CDR3: TGTGCCAGCAGTTACTGGGTAGCGGGAGGGAAATCCAATGAGCAGTTCTTC. It encodes CASSYWVAGGKSNEQFF.

This clonotype was seen many times. This rearrangement joins TRBV28 to TRBJ1-4, with 8 bases that match TRBD1. Germline V gene sequence: CDR1 MDHEN, CDR2 SYDVKM. This CDR3 spans 13 amino acids. V trimming: 3 bases; J trimming: 7 bases; junction bases outside the gene matches: 1. This CDR3 reads CASSLDRVEKLFF. CDR3 nucleotide sequence: TGTGCCAGCAGTTTGGACAGGGTTGAAAAACTGTTTTTT.

A few counts support this clonotype. The chain employs TRBV5-1 and TRBJ2-2; TRBD1 matches at 8 bases. CDR1 is SGHRS and CDR2 is YFSETQ in the germline V gene. V dropped 1 base and J dropped 5; count of bases not matched to a gene: 10. The CDR3 covers 17 residues. CDR3 DNA sequence: TGCGCCAGCAGCTTGAGGCCGGGACAGGCTTTAACCGGGGAGCTGTTTTTT. This sequence encodes CASSLRPGQALTGELFF.

This clonotype was found many times. The DNA for the CDR3 is TGTGCCAGCAGCGTAGGGACTAGCGAGACCTACGAGCAGTACTTC. This translates into CASSVGTSETYEQYF. The chain combines TRBV9 with TRBJ2-7; TRBD2 aligns across 9 bases. This CDR3 contains 15 residues. CDR1 is SGDLS, CDR2 YYNGEE, per germline. The junction had 3 bases not matched to a gene; V was cut back by 0 bases and J by 2 bases.

Notes on this clonotype: One base away lies a much larger clone, so this may be a sequencing read error. The CDR3 bases are TGTGCCAGCAGCGGGACTAGCGTGAACGCCGGGGAGCTGTTTTTT. It yields the protein CASSGTSVNAGELFF. The chain uses TRBV11-2 and TRBJ2-2, with 10 bases identical to TRBD2. The germline CDR1 and CDR2 sequences are SGHAT and FQNNGV. The CDR3 is 15 residues long. The full variable domain, completed using reference TRBV11-2 and TRBJ2-2, is EAGVAQSPRYKIIEKRQSVAFWCNPISGHATLYWYQQILGQGPKLLIQFQNNGVVDDSQLPKDRFSAERLKGVDSTLKIQPAKLEDSAVYLCASSGTSVNAGELFFGEGSRLTVL.

The chain combines TRBV11-3 with TRBJ2-2, with D unresolved. From germline, CDR1 is SGHNT and CDR2 YENEEA. V was shortened by 5 bases and J by 6 bases, with 13 bases between the two germline ends. This CDR3 comprises 14 residues. The chain's CDR3 is CASSAFNNSGELFF. CDR3 DNA sequence: TGTGCCAGCAGCGCGTTTAACAACTCCGGGGAGCTGTTTTTT.

J is TRBJ2-7 and V is TRBV5-1; D uncertain. CDR1 is SGHRS, CDR2 YFSETQ, per germline. Deletions cut 4 bases from V and 6 bases from J, with 14 bases between. The CDR3 extends over 13 amino acids. CDR3 in amino acids: CASSPLPRPEQYF. CDR3 nucleotide sequence: TGCGCCAGCAGCCCCTTACCTCGTCCCGAGCAGTACTTC.

This clonotype has a count of ten or more. The chain is built from TRBV28 and TRBJ1-5; D gene unclear. The CDR3 sequence is 12 residues long. Trimming removed 6 bases at V and 7 bases at J, with 10 bases between. Germline V gene lookup returns CDR1 MDHEN and CDR2 SYDVKM. CDR3 region: CASRPPNQPQHF. In DNA, the CDR3 is TGTGCCAGCAGACCCCCTAACCAGCCCCAGCATTTT.

This clonotype showed up many times. The chain recombines TRBV14 with TRBJ1-1, with D perhaps matching TRBD1 (6 bases). The germline CDR1 and CDR2 sequences are SGHDN and FVKESK. V shed 5 bases and J shed 2 bases, with 15 bases lying between them. CDR3 length: 15 residues. The CDR3 DNA is TGTGCCAGCAGCAAATACGGGGGCATAAACACTGAAGCTTTCTTT. Translation gives CASSKYGGINTEAFF.

V gene TRBV28 combines with J gene TRBJ2-5; maybe TRBD1 (6 bases). This CDR3 region has 14 residues. The V gene lost 7 bases and the J gene lost 6 bases, with 18 bases spanning the gap. The germline V gene has CDR1 MDHEN and CDR2 SYDVKM. The CDR3 protein is CASTPWTDAKTQYF. The CDR3 nucleotides are TGTGCCAGCACCCCCTGGACAGACGCGAAGACCCAGTACTTC.

This clonotype has a handful of counts. The rearrangement joins TRBV27 to TRBJ2-7; 8 bases are shared with TRBD1. Trimming cost V 5 bases and J 2 bases; bases outside gene matches: 5. The CDR3 is made up of 14 amino acids. The germline V gene encodes CDR1 MNHEY and CDR2 SMNVEV (reference sequence). CDR3 amino acids: CASSPGGATYEQYF. Here the CDR3 DNA reads TGTGCCAGCAGTCCAGGGGGCGCGACCTACGAGCAGTACTTC.